A selection of T cell receptor beta chains follows, all from one sample in a study of PD-L1 blockade in urothelial cancer. Measured with immunoSEQ multiplex PCR; TCRdb has only the in-frame clones, and not every one. Here the sample spans roughly 56,000 clones, about 82% being singletons. The source was PBMCs, collected around atezolizumab (anti-PD-L1) treatment. Receptors originate from a man aged 55 to 70 with urothelial cancer. Both conserved end residues are part of each CDR3.

J gene: TRBJ1-1
V gene: TRBV13
CDR3 protein: CASSLEGQDPEAFF

J gene: TRBJ2-7
V gene: TRBV5-6
CDR3 protein: CASSFMRTVSYEQYF

J gene: TRBJ1-2
V gene: TRBV19
CDR3 protein: CASSPAGRDYGYTF

J gene: TRBJ2-3
V gene: TRBV5-1
CDR3 protein: CASSPSGSRTDTQYF

J gene: TRBJ2-2
V gene: TRBV7-6
CDR3 protein: CASSLTIQGNTGELFF

J gene: TRBJ1-4
V gene: TRBV7-9
CDR3 protein: CASSREQAGQPSGEKLFF

J gene: TRBJ1-1
V gene: TRBV25-1
CDR3 protein: CASSATLLGTGVGAFF

J gene: TRBJ1-4
V gene: TRBV19
CDR3 protein: CAAGRMGQLTNEKLFF

J gene: TRBJ1-6
V gene: TRBV7-2
CDR3 protein: CASSPRVGGINNSPLHF

J gene: TRBJ2-7
V gene: TRBV6-1
CDR3 protein: CASRGPGTGSYEQYF

J gene: TRBJ1-1
V gene: TRBV5-6
CDR3 protein: CASSFGVNPNTEAFF

J gene: TRBJ1-2
V gene: TRBV7-2
CDR3 protein: CASSLDRGGYGYTF

J gene: TRBJ1-3
V gene: TRBV6-5
CDR3 protein: CASSYGWASGNTIYF

J gene: TRBJ1-4
V gene: TRBV6-1
CDR3 protein: CASRALGGGEKLFF

J gene: TRBJ1-5
V gene: TRBV6-1
CDR3 protein: CASSDRGHQPQHF

J gene: TRBJ1-6
V gene: TRBV19
CDR3 protein: CASSIGEVYNSPLHF

J gene: TRBJ1-2
V gene: TRBV5-1
CDR3 protein: CASSPLTGRNYGYTF

J gene: TRBJ1-2
V gene: TRBV6-1
CDR3 protein: CASSAGARGYGYTF

J gene: TRBJ2-7
V gene: TRBV30
CDR3 protein: CAWSASWGGRGEQYF

J gene: TRBJ2-7
V gene: TRBV25-1
CDR3 protein: CASSGVQGNYYEQYF

J gene: TRBJ2-1
V gene: TRBV29-1
CDR3 protein: CSASPGQGNEQFF

J gene: TRBJ2-7
V gene: TRBV6-5
CDR3 protein: CASSYAQGAYEQYF

J gene: TRBJ1-4
V gene: TRBV10-3
CDR3 protein: CAISESAPGNNEKLFF

J gene: TRBJ1-1
V gene: TRBV29-1
CDR3 protein: CSVSQITEAFF

J gene: TRBJ2-1
V gene: TRBV5-4
CDR3 protein: CASSLEAGARNEQFF

J gene: TRBJ2-4
V gene: TRBV4-3
CDR3 protein: CASSQGGGGFANIQYF

J gene: TRBJ2-7
V gene: TRBV5-4
CDR3 protein: CASSWDSGYEQYF

J gene: TRBJ2-1
V gene: TRBV29-1
CDR3 protein: CSVEDMAGGNEQFF

J gene: TRBJ1-5
V gene: TRBV18
CDR3 protein: CASSPPENQPQHF

J gene: TRBJ2-1
V gene: TRBV11-2
CDR3 protein: CASSGQQGARSHEQFF